The 4 T cell receptor beta chains reported below all come from one sample, sequenced in a study of tumor-infiltrating lymphocytes in primary liver carcinoma. Priming with a constant-region primer yielded TCR beta cDNA from around 0.45 ug total RNA. Three rounds of nested multiplex PCR with slightly modified ARM-PCR produced TCR beta libraries. The study ran its first two PCR rounds for nine to ten cycles each, using TRBV1-TRBV30 forward primers and a C-beta reverse primer. One entry per CDR3 protein results from TCRdb running MiXCR on the multiplex PCR reads. The data show roughly 80,000 distinct CDR3 sequences, roughly 72% seen once. From unsorted bulk tissue weighing about 20-32 mg, DNA and RNA were co-extracted. Sequenced input: tumor-adjacent normal liver tissue. The receptors originated from a man aged 35-49 years with primary liver carcinoma and hepatitis B virus infection.

This clonotype turned up a few times. This chain connects TRBV6-1 to TRBJ1-2; weak D call: TRBD1 (6 bases). The CDR3 runs 13 residues. The ends were cut back, 6 bases at V and 4 bases at J, with 12 bases in the middle. Germline CDR1 MNHNS, CDR2 SASEGT. CDR3 protein: CASRETGSYGYTF. CDR3 coding DNA: TGTGCCAGCAGGGAAACAGGGAGCTATGGCTACACCTTC.

Comments on this clonotype: Possible read error: a much larger clone is one base away. The chain carries TRBV11-3 and TRBJ2-1; 8 nucleotides match TRBD1. Germline CDR1 reads SGHNT; CDR2 reads YENEEA. This CDR3 is built from 15 residues. CDR3 sequence reads: CASSPTGAGYNEQLF. The DNA of the CDR3 is TGTGCCAGCAGCCCGACAGGGGCGGGCTACAATGAGCAGCTCTTC. The variable domain in full, completed from reference TRBV11-3 and TRBJ2-1, reads EAGVVQSPRYKIIEKKQPVAFWCNPISGHNTLYWYLQNLGQGPELLIRYENEEAVDDSQLPKDRFSAERLKGVDSTLKIQPAELGDSAVYLCASSPTGAGYNEQLFGPGTRLTVL.

The genes are TRBV12-3 or TRBV12-4 and TRBJ2-1; D is ambiguous. Between the trimmed V and J ends, which lost 3 bases and 2 bases, there was a span of 8 bases. The CDR3 contains 14 residues. CDR3 sequence (DNA): TGTGCCAGCAGTTTCGGTACAGCCTACAATGAGCAGTTCTTC. It translates to CASSFGTAYNEQFF.

Note on this clonotype: It is likely a read error, because the conserved phenylalanine at the end of the CDR3 is missing. The gene calls are TRBV4-3 and TRBJ2-5, with D tentatively TRBD2 (6 bases). CDR1 LGHNA and CDR2 YSLEER come from the germline V gene. The CDR3 runs 17 residues. DNA of the CDR3: TGCGCCAGCAGGCAAGCGGCTAGTGGGAGGACTGGTGAGACCCAGTACTCC. This sequence encodes CASRQAASGRTGETQYS.